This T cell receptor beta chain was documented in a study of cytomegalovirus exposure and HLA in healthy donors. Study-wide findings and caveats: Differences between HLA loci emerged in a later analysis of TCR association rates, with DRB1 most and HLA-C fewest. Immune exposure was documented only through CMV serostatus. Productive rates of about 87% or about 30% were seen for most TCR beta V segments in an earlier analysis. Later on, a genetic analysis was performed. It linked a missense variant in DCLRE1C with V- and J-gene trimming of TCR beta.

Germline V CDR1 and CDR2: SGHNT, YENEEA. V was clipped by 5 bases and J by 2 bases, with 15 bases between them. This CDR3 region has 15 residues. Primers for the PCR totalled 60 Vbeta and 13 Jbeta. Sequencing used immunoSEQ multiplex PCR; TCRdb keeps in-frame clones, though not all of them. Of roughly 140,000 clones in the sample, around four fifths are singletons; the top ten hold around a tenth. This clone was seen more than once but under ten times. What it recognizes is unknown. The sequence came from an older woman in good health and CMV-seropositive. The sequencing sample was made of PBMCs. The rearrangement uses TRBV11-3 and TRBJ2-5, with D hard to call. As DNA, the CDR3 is TGTGCCAGCAGCCCATGGGCTGAAAAACAAGAGACCCAGTACTTC. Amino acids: CASSPWAEKQETQYF.